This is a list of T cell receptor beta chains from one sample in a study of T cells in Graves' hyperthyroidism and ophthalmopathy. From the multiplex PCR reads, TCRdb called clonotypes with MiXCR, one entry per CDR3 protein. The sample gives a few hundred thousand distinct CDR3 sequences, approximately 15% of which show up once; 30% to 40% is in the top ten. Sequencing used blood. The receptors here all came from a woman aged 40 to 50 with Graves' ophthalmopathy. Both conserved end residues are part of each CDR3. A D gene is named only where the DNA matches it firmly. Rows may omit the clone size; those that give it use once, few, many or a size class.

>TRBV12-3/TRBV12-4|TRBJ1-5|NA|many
CASSGHHNQPQHF
TGTGCCAGCAGTGGACACCATAATCAGCCCCAGCATTTT
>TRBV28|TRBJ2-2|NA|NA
CASRTQGHGELFF
TGTGCCAGCAGGACTCAAGGACACGGGGAGCTGTTTTTT
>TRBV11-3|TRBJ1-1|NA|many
CASSLGGTHTEAFF
TGTGCCAGCAGCTTGGGAGGTACTCACACTGAAGCTTTCTTT
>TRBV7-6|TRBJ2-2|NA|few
CASRPSRETPRGGELFF
TGTGCCAGCAGGCCCAGTCGAGAGACACCTAGGGGCGGGGAGCTGTTTTTT
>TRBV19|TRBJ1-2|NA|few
CASSIGRDYGYTF
TGTGCCAGTAGTATCGGACGGGACTATGGCTACACCTTC
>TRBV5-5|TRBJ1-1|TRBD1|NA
CASSLPTGGVTEAFF
TGTGCCAGCAGCTTACCCACAGGGGGCGTCACTGAAGCTTTCTTT
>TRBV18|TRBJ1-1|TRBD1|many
CASSQDRGGSEAFF
TGTGCCAGCTCGCAGGACAGGGGAGGATCTGAAGCTTTCTTT
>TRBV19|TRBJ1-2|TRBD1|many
CASSIATTGDYGYTF
TGTGCCAGTAGTATAGCGACGACAGGGGACTATGGCTACACCTTC
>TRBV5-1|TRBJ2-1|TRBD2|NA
CASSLDTGGPWNEQFF
TGCGCCAGCAGCTTGGATACGGGGGGGCCTTGGAATGAGCAGTTCTTC
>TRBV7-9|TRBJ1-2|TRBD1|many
CASSLGDRYGYTF
TGTGCCAGCAGCTTAGGGGACAGATATGGCTACACCTTC
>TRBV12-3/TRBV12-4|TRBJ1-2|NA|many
CASTSNGGDGYTF
TGTGCCAGCACTTCGAATGGTGGTGATGGCTACACCTTC
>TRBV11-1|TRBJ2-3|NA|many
CASSFPPSGDKGIKDTQYF
TGTGCCAGCAGCTTCCCCCCCTCCGGGGACAAAGGGATTAAAGATACGCAGTATTTT
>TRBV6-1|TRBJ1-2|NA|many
CASRGTYGYTF
TGTGCCAGCAGGGGAACATATGGCTACACCTTC
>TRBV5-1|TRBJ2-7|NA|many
CASSVTGQSGASEQYF
TGCGCCAGCAGCGTAACCGGACAGTCCGGGGCTAGCGAGCAGTACTTC
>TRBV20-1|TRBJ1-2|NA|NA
CSARDQKSGYGYTF
TGCAGTGCTAGAGATCAAAAAAGCGGCTATGGCTACACCTTC
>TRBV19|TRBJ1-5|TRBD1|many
CASSIKINRGRQPQHF
TGTGCCAGTAGTATCAAAATAAACAGGGGGAGGCAGCCCCAGCATTTT
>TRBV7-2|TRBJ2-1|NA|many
CASRPGGSLGSYNEQFF
TGTGCCAGCCGCCCCGGGGGCAGCCTCGGTTCCTACAATGAGCAGTTCTTC
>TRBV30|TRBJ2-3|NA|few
CAWSDKGTQYF
TGTGCCTGGAGTGACAAGGGAACGCAGTATTTT
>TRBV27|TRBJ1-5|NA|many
CASRRTGDQPQHF
TGTGCCAGCAGACGAACCGGGGATCAGCCCCAGCATTTT
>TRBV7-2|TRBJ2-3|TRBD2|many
CASSLRASGQTDTQYF
TGTGCCAGCAGCTTGAGGGCTAGCGGGCAAACAGATACGCAGTATTTT
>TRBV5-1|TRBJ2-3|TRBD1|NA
CASSLPSGTETDTQYF
TGCGCCAGCAGCTTACCTTCTGGGACAGAGACAGATACGCAGTATTTT
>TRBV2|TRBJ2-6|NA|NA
CASSEGPDSRYLSGANVLTF
TGTGCCAGCAGTGAAGGTCCCGACAGCAGATACCTTTCTGGGGCCAACGTCCTGACTTTC
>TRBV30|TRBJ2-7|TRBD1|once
CAWSVRTGLLYEQYF
TGTGCCTGGAGTGTAAGGACAGGGTTGTTGTACGAGCAGTACTTC
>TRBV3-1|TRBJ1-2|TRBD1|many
CASSPDRGQGGYTF
TGTGCCAGCAGCCCGGACAGGGGGCAGGGTGGCTACACCTTC
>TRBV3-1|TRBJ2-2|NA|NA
CASNHDRNTGELFF
TGTGCCAGCAACCACGACAGAAACACCGGGGAGCTGTTTTTT
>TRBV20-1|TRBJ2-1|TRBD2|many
CSALELGQGLAGGLGEQFF
TGCAGTGCCCTAGAGTTAGGACAGGGACTAGCGGGGGGGCTGGGTGAGCAGTTCTTC
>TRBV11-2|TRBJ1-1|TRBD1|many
CASSKGQLTEAFF
TGTGCCAGCAGCAAGGGACAGTTGACTGAAGCTTTCTTT
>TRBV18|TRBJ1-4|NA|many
CASSPLGGATNEKLFF
TGTGCCAGCTCACCCTTGGGAGGAGCAACTAATGAAAAACTGTTTTTT
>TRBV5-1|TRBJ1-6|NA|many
CASSLVWYSPLHF
TGCGCCAGCAGCTTGGTGTGGTATTCACCCCTCCACTTT
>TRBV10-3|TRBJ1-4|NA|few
CAISEGEQGEKLFF
TGTGCCATCAGTGAGGGAGAACAAGGGGAAAAACTGTTTTTT
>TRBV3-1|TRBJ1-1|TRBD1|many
CASSQDAGGFSEAFF
TGTGCCAGCAGCCAAGATGCAGGGGGCTTTAGTGAAGCTTTCTTT
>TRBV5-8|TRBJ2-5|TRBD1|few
CASSLGTGAVETQYF
TGTGCCAGCAGCTTGGGGACAGGGGCGGTCGAGACCCAGTACTTC
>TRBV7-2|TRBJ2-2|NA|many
CPSSLGPGNTGELFF
TGTCCCAGCAGCTTAGGCCCGGGTAACACCGGGGAGCTGTTTTTT
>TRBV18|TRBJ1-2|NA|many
CASSPPAGSYGYTF
TGTGCCAGCTCACCACCAGCAGGGAGCTATGGCTACACCTTC
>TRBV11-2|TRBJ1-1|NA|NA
CASSLRAGTEAFF
TGTGCCAGCAGCTTACGGGCTGGGACTGAAGCTTTCTTT
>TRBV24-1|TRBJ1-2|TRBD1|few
CATSDHQHRGMGDGYTF
TGTGCCACCAGTGATCACCAACACAGGGGAATGGGGGATGGCTACACCTTC
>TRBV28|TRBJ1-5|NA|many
CASTNLGWMGNQPQHF
TGTGCCAGCACAAATTTAGGGTGGATGGGCAATCAGCCCCAGCATTTT
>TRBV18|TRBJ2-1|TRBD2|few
CASSSYPGTSGTLYNEQFF
TGTGCCAGCTCATCGTACCCCGGGACTAGCGGGACGTTGTACAATGAGCAGTTCTTC
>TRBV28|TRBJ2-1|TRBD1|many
CASSSGGGQGIYNEQFF
TGTGCCAGCAGTTCCGGAGGGGGACAGGGGATATACAATGAGCAGTTCTTC
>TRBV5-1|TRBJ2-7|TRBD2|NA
CASSMASGSTEQYF
TGCGCCAGCAGCATGGCTAGCGGGAGTACCGAGCAGTACTTC
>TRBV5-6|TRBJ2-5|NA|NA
CASRVRRETQYF
TGTGCCAGCAGGGTGCGGCGAGAGACCCAGTACTTC
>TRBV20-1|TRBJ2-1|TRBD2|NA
CSARDTDTLAGVHNEQFF
TGCAGTGCTAGAGACACAGACACTCTAGCGGGGGTCCACAATGAGCAGTTCTTC
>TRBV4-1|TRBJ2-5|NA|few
CASSLQGGETQYF
TGCGCCAGCAGCCTACAGGGTGGGGAGACCCAGTACTTC
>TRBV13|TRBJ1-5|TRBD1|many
CASSQDRDQPQHF
TGTGCCAGCAGCCAGGACAGGGATCAGCCCCAGCATTTT
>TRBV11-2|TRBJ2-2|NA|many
CASSLGRGAKNTGELFF
TGTGCCAGCAGCTTAGGGCGGGGAGCAAAGAACACCGGGGAGCTGTTTTTT
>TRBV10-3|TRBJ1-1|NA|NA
CAIGRGMNTEAFF
TGTGCCATCGGGCGGGGGATGAACACTGAAGCTTTCTTT
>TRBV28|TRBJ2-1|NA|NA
CASRDAGTTPSGFF
TGTGCCAGCAGGGACGCCGGGACAACCCCTAGTGGCTTCTTC
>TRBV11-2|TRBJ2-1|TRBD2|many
CASSFVEREVTYNEQFF
TGTGCCAGCAGCTTCGTCGAGCGGGAGGTAACTTACAATGAGCAGTTCTTC
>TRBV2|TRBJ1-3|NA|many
CASSEWPLSGNTIYF
TGTGCCAGCAGTGAATGGCCCCTCTCTGGAAACACCATATATTTT
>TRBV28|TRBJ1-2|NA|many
CASTARTAYTF
TGTGCCAGCACCGCCAGGACAGCCTACACCTTC
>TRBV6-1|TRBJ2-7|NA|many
CARALRYEQYF
TGTGCCCGTGCTCTCCGCTACGAGCAGTACTTC
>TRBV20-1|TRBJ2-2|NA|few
CSASGGNTGELFF
TGCAGTGCTAGCGGGGGTAACACCGGGGAGCTGTTTTTT
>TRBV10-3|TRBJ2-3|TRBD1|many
CAISVDRSRSSTDTQYF
TGTGCCATCAGTGTGGACAGGTCTAGATCTAGCACAGATACGCAGTATTTT